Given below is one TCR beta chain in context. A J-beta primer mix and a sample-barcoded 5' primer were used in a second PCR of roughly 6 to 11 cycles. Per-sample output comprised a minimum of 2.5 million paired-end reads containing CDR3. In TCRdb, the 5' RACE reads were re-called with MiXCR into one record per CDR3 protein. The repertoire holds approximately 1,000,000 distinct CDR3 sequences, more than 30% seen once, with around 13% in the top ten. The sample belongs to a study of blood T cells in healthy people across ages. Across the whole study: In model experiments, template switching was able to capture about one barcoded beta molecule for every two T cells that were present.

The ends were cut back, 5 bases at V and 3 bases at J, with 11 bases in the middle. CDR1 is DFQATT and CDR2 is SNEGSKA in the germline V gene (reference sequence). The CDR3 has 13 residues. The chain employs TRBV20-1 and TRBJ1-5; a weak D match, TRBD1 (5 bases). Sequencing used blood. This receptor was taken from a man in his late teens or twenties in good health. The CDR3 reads CSALRQLNQPQHF. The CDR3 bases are TGCAGTGCTCTCCGACAGCTCAATCAGCCCCAGCATTTT.